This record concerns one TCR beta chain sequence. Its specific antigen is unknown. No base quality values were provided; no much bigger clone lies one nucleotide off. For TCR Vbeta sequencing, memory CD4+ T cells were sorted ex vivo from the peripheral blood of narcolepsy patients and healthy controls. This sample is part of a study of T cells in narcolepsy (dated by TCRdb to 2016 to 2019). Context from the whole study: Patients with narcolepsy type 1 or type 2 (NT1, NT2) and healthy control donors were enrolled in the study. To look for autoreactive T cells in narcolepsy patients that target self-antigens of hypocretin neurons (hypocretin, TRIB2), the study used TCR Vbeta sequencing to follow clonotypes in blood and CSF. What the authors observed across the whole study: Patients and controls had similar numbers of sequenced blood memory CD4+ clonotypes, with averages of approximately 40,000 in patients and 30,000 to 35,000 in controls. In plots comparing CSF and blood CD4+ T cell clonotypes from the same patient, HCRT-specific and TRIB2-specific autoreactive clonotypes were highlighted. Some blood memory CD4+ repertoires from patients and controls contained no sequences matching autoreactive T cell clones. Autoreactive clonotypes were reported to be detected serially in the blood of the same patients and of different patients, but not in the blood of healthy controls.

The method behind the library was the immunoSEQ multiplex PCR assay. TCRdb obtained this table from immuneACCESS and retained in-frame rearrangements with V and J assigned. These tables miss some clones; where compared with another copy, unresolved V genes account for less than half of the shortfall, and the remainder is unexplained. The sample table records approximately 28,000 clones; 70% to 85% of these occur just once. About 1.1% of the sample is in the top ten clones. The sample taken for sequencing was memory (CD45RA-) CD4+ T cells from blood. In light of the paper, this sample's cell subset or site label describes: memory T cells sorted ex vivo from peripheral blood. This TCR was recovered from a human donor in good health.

The CDR3 loop reads CAISGGTGGSYEQFF. At the DNA level, the sequence is TGTGCCATCAGTGGCGGGACAGGGGGTAGCTATGAGCAGTTCTTC. The sequence is built from TRBV10-3 and TRBJ2-1; the junction holds 11 bases that match TRBD1. Compared with germline, V lacks 4 bases and J lacks 8 bases; bases without a gene match: 7. The CDR3, cysteine through phenylalanine, is 15 amino acids long. The entry retains the CDR3 DNA only, 45 bases that are in frame from base 1. The germline V gene supplies CDR1 ENHRY and CDR2 SYGVKD.